The following is a TCR beta chain sequence with its context. The ends lost 4 bases at V and 5 bases at J; junction bases unmatched: 5. Germline V gene data show CDR1 as LGHDT and CDR2 as YNNKEL (reference sequence). The CDR3 is 14 amino acids. The sample comes from a study of blood T cell repertoires in COVID-19. Whole-study context: Sources were T cells, B-cell-depleted T cells, or PBMCs; the material itself was cDNA or gDNA.

In the authors' methods: The authors estimated nucleated cell counts from reference gene primer amplification. Sequencing was performed with immunoSEQ multiplex PCR; in TCRdb, only in-frame clones are kept and a portion is missing. V, J and clone size were drawn from that table, and D and trimming were deduced from the DNA. The table records about 120,000 clones, about 74% of them present only once. Material: peripheral blood. The source is a human donor in a cohort sampled during active COVID-19. The rearrangement uses TRBV3-1 (or the pseudogene TRBV3-2) and TRBJ1-5, with TRBD1 identical over 7 bases. For the CDR3, the DNA is TGTGCCAGCAGCCCGACAGGGAACGATCAGCCCCAGCATTTT. It specifies CASSPTGNDQPQHF.